The clone carrying this T cell receptor (beta chain) was seen repeatedly, ten times or more. V shed 5 bases, J shed 8 bases, and the junction held 12 bases outside the gene matches. The CDR3 covers 15 residues. Germline CDR1 reads MNHEY; CDR2 reads SMNVEV (reference sequence). The time point was: patch test 3, about 24 weeks after DPC sensitization. Treatment noted: therapeutic diphenylcyclopropenone sensitization with weekly scalp DPC. Blood was drawn before each patch test was applied. Alopecia patients, 18 to 70 years old and DPC-suitable, served as donors. The data stem from a study of human T cells and chemical hapten exposure. As for the study in general: The study patch tested 0.01% DPC on the upper back and read results at 6 days.

As originally analysed: TCR counts had a median of around 94,000 per sample and spanned roughly 23,224 to 690,600. TCRdb ran MiXCR on the RACE reads and lists one entry per CDR3 protein. These V and J calls are TCRdb output, not the study's own analysis. The sample yields 80,000 to 100,000 distinct CDR3 sequences, roughly a tenth seen once. This TCR was sampled from a woman between 25 and 40 years old with alopecia areata. Some clones in this sample may be carry-over from other donors' samples. This rearrangement joins TRBV27 to TRBJ2-3; 8 bases align to TRBD1. The sample consisted of whole blood, taken in connection with sensitization to the hapten diphenylcyclopropenone (DPC). CDR3 in amino acids: CASSQNGQGGSTQYF. DNA for the CDR3: TGTGCCAGCAGTCAAAATGGACAGGGTGGATCTACGCAGTATTTT.